The rows below give T cell receptor beta chains drawn from one sample of a study of PD-L1 blockade in urothelial cancer. This table comes from immunoSEQ multiplex PCR, and its TCRdb copy is limited to in-frame clones, with some not included. The data contain around 100,000 clones, 70% to 85% of them singletons. The specimen was PBMCs, collected around atezolizumab (anti-PD-L1) treatment. Receptors originate from a man aged 45-65 years with urothelial cancer. Each CDR3 is given with its conserved first and last residue.

v_call,j_call,cdr3_aa
TRBV5-1,TRBJ2-1,CASLLTSGRGDEQFF
TRBV2,TRBJ2-1,CASSPLSGLGLINEQFF
TRBV7-8,TRBJ2-7,CASSSPLEQYF
TRBV5-5,TRBJ2-1,CASSPGGRDEQFF
TRBV11-2,TRBJ2-5,CASSPGGVLQETQYF
TRBV7-3,TRBJ2-1,CASSSNGLAGVSYNEQFF
TRBV11-2,TRBJ2-1,CASSLERNEQFF
TRBV28,TRBJ2-7,CASIPGSSRSEQYF
TRBV9,TRBJ2-5,CASSVATTSGSGQETQYF
TRBV10-3,TRBJ2-1,CAIQLAGERDEQFF
TRBV28,TRBJ1-1,CASSTGTNTEAFF
TRBV6-1,TRBJ2-1,CASSGMVAGGSYNEQFF
TRBV11-2,TRBJ1-4,CASGLRGSPVPGEKLFF
TRBV7-9,TRBJ2-1,CASTLYNEQFF
TRBV4-1,TRBJ2-7,CASSQALALEQYF
TRBV11-2,TRBJ2-1,CASSLGMRSSSYNEQFF
TRBV19,TRBJ1-2,CASSSPGTGVGYTF
TRBV11-2,TRBJ2-1,CASSPFATIRAQFF
TRBV6-5,TRBJ2-5,CASTGRETQYF
TRBV9,TRBJ2-6,CASSLYSGANVLTF
TRBV7-7,TRBJ2-1,CASSPTAAGNEQFF
TRBV5-5,TRBJ1-5,CASSLVQERNQPQHF
TRBV14,TRBJ1-1,CASSQVPQGKGVTEAFF
TRBV5-5,TRBJ2-5,CASSLAGLGNQETQYF
TRBV18,TRBJ1-1,CASSPVTGENTEAFF
TRBV15,TRBJ1-3,CATSRDYDTIYF
TRBV19,TRBJ2-2,CASSILAGGYTGELFF
TRBV29-1,TRBJ2-1,CSVWHGDYNEQFF
TRBV6-5,TRBJ2-5,CAVTSGSGETQYF
TRBV5-6,TRBJ1-3,CASRYPGTGGSIGNTIYF